At least ten counts were recorded for the clone carrying this T cell receptor beta chain. Its antigen is currently unknown. In TCRdb, the PCR reads were re-called with MiXCR into one record per CDR3 protein. The profile shows about 100,000 distinct CDR3 sequences, roughly 34% of them singletons. CDR3 length: 13 residues. Germline V gene sequence: CDR1 SNHLY, CDR2 FYNNEI. V lost 8 bases, J lost 3 bases, and 13 bases lay in between. The sample is drawn from a study of molecular identifiers for immune sequencing clone quantification. Study results and caveats: Among effectors, clones above 20 RNA copies held over 97% of molecules; among naive cells, under 1%. Highly expanded clone sizes could be underestimated through barcode sharing by identical TCR molecules.

The receptor's source is a human donor in good health. Some libraries in this study had Jurkat cell RNA spiked in. The chain joins TRBV2 to TRBJ1-2, with D perhaps matching TRBD1 (6 bases). Sample: naive CD8+ T cells from blood, with Jurkat cell RNA spiked in. Subset noted: FACS-sorted CD8+CD4-CCR7+CD45RA+ naive T cells. The CDR3 coding sequence is TGTGCCAGCTGGGGGGGCAGTTACTATGGCTACACCTTC. It specifies CASWGGSYYGYTF.